This paragraph covers one T cell receptor (beta chain) sequence. What it binds is unknown. Library preparation (for TCRbeta) was performed with unique molecular identifiers. TCRdb independently ran MiXCR on the PCR reads; one entry per CDR3 protein. The sample yields hundreds of thousands of distinct CDR3 sequences, under 20% seen once. This sample stems from a study of T-cell reconstitution after alpha-beta-depleted transplantation in children. CDR1 and CDR2 from the germline V gene are MDHEN and SYDVKM. The V gene end was trimmed by 5 bases and the J gene end by 6 bases; junction bases not matched to a gene: 17. CDR3 length: 18 residues. Overall study findings and caveats: Surviving recipient cells, namely T cells and thymic progenitors, were the source of high day-60 TCRbeta diversity in some patients. Roughly two months post-transplant, alpha-beta T cells reportedly originated from several hundred graft clones that had expanded.

The specimen comprised PBMCs, mostly from graft donor cells, sampled 360 days after TCRalphabeta/CD19-depleted stem cell transplant. V usage is TRBV28 and J usage is TRBJ2-1, with 9 bases lining up with TRBD2. The TCR sequence derives from a male patient under 10 years old who had a stem cell transplant for acute lymphoblastic leukemia, so the T cells may come from the graft donor. The CDR3 loop is CASSGWEGSGRKANEQFF. CDR3 DNA sequence: TGTGCCAGCAGTGGCTGGGAGGGTAGCGGGAGAAAGGCCAATGAGCAGTTCTTC. The full variable domain, in which reference TRBV28 and TRBJ2-1 provide the parts outside the CDR3, is DVKVTQSSRYLVKRTGEKVFLECVQDMDHENMFWYRQDPGLGLRLIYFSYDVKMKEKGDIPEGYSVSREKKERFSLILESASTNQTSMYLCASSGWEGSGRKANEQFFGPGTRLTVL.